This T cell receptor beta chain was recorded in a study of PD-L1 blockade in urothelial cancer. Study-wide points: Sub-median blood TCR clonality before treatment predicted longer survival.

The repertoire was sequenced with immunoSEQ multiplex PCR; TCRdb's copy has only in-frame clones and lacks some. The repertoire holds around 100,000 clones, with roughly 88% as singletons. Germline V gene lookup returns CDR1 SGHKS and CDR2 YYEKEE (reference sequence). The CDR3 runs to 15 residues. V was pared by 4 bases and J by 3 bases, with 14 bases between. Notes on this clone: What it recognizes is unknown.

The chain employs TRBV5-5 and TRBJ2-1; tentatively, D is TRBD1 (6 bases). The sequence came from a man between 50 and 59 years old with urothelial cancer. The sample here was PBMCs, taken around atezolizumab (anti-PD-L1) treatment. The CDR3 loop reads CASSHTGQGYNEQFF. The CDR3 DNA reads TGTGCCAGCAGCCATACAGGGCAGGGCTACAATGAGCAGTTCTTC.